The rows below give T cell receptor beta chains drawn from one sample of a study of cytomegalovirus exposure and HLA in healthy donors. Only in-frame clones appear in the TCRdb table, and some are missing; sequencing was by immunoSEQ multiplex PCR. The table lists fewer than 200,000 clones, roughly 75% of them singletons. Material for sequencing was PBMCs. The receptors were gathered from a young man in good health and CMV-seronegative. Each CDR3 is given with its conserved first and last residue.

>TRBV7-2
CASSLVGTVNNEQFF
>TRBV5-6
CASSLARAGELFF
>TRBV19
CATLGNTIYF
>TRBV19
CASTSKPSPYNEQFF
>TRBV28
CASSLTGRGYGPQHF
>TRBV29-1
CSVRPGQGPQETQYF
>TRBV10-3
CAISESRTSDYEQYF
>TRBV7-2
CASSLDPQGYNEQFF
>TRBV27
CASSPQPTGTSGTEQFF
>TRBV5-1
CASSPELTGGFEDTQYF
>TRBV6-6
CASSSLRGDYGYTF
>TRBV7-9
CASSLQEGLYQGQFF
>TRBV4-3
CASSQVIGGRGQFF
>TRBV7-8
CASASTFRQPQHF
>TRBV5-8
CASTVPTVTYEQYF
>TRBV11-2
CASSLVVGGEQYF
>TRBV7-6
CASSRAGPRYEQYF
>TRBV7-9
CASSLVAGGPDTQYF
>TRBV18
CASSPRTGILSGYGYTF
>TRBV19
CASSPGQGGLSNQPQHF
>TRBV6-5
CASSYSPREAHEQFF
>TRBV7-2
CASSLGRLASSYEQYF
>TRBV7-9
CASSSLRGDTEAFF